This record concerns one TCR beta chain sequence. The antigen is undetermined. A library prepared for alpha chains yielded this beta chain as an off-target read; its size is of little meaning. V lost 0 bases and J lost 2, with 16 bases in between. Germline V CDR1 and CDR2: MNHEY, SMNVEV (reference sequence). This CDR3 comprises 17 residues. The sample originates from a study of spatial heterogeneity in lung cancer. Study summary: The count of detected beta-chain sequences consistently exceeded that of alpha-chain sequences. Study-level findings and limits: Mutation tallies in tumors tracked expanded intratumoral alpha and beta TCR counts. The study found that ubiquitous and regional expanded TCR counts tracked ubiquitous and regional nonsynonymous mutations, respectively.

MiXCR, applied by TCRdb to the 5' RACE reads, yields one record per CDR3 protein. Here the sample spans 3,500 to 4,000 distinct CDR3 sequences, 9.4% being singletons. The time point: sample taken at primary tumor resection. The donors, roughly 70 patients with untreated early-stage non-small cell lung cancer, provided the samples. Extraction of whole RNA from tumor, nontumor lung or frozen PBMC preceded unsorted sequencing. The rearrangement links TRBV27 to TRBJ1-2; D is perhaps TRBD1 (6 bases). Sequencing was performed on lung tumor tissue, taken at surgery. This clonotype was sampled from a male donor with early-stage non-small cell lung cancer. For the CDR3, the DNA is TGTGCCAGCAGTTTATCGCCAAGCGCCGGACAGAACTATGGCTACACCTTC. This gives the protein CASSLSPSAGQNYGYTF.